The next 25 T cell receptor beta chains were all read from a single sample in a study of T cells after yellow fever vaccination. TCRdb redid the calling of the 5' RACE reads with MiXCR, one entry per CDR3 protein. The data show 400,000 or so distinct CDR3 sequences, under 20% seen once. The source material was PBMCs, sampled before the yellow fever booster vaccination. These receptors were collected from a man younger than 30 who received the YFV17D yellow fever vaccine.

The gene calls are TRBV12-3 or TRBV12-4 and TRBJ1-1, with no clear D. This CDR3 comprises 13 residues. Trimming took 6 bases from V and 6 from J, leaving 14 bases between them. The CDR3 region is CASSFAPGPEAFF. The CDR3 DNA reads TGTGCCAGCAGCTTCGCCCCGGGTCCTGAAGCTTTCTTT.

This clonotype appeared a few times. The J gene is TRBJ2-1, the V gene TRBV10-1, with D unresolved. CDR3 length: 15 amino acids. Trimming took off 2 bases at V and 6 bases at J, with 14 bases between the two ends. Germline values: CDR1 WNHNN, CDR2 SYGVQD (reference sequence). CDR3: CASSEVLGPPNEQFF. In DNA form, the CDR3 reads TGCGCCAGCAGTGAGGTGTTAGGGCCCCCCAATGAGCAGTTCTTC.

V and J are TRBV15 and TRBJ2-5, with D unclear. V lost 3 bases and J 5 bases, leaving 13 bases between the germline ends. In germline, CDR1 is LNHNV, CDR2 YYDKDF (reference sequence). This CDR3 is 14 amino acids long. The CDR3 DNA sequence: TGTGCCACCAGCAGCCCCGTCCCCGGGGAGACCCAGTACTTC. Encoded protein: CATSSPVPGETQYF.

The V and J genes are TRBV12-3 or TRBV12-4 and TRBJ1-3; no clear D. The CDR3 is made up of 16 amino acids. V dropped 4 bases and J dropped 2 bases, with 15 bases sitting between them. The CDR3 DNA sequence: TGTGCCAGCAGTTCTCTTTTCGGGGTAGCTGGAAACACCATATATTTT. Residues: CASSSLFGVAGNTIYF.

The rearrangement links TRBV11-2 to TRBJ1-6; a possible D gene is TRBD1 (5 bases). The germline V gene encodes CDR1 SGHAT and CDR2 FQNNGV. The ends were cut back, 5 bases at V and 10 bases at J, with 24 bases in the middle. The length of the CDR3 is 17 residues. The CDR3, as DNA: TGTGCCAGCAGCCCACGAAATCAGGGAACGAAAGGATCACCCCTCCACTTT. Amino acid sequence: CASSPRNQGTKGSPLHF.

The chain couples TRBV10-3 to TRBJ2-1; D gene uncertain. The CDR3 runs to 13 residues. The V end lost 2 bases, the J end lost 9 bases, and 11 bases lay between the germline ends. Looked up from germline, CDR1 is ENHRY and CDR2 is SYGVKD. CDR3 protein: CAISEKRPGEQFF. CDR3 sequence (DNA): TGTGCCATCAGTGAGAAGAGACCAGGTGAGCAGTTCTTC.

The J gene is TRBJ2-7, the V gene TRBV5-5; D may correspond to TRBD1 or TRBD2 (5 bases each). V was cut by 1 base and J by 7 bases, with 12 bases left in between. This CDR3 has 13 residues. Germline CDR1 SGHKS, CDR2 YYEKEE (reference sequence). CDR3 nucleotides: TGTGCCAGCAGCTTGCAGCTGGGACGGGAGCAGTACGTC. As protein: CASSLQLGREQYV.

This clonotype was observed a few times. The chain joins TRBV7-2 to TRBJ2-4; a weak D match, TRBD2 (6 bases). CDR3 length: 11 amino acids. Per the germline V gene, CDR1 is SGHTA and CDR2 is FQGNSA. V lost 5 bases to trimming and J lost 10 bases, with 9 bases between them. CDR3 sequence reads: CASSPGTIQYF. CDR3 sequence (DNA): TGTGCCAGCAGCCCGGGGACTATTCAGTACTTC. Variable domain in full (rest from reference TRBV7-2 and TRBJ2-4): GAGVSQSPSNKVTEKGKDVELRCDPISGHTALYWYRQSLGQGLEFLIYFQGNSAPDKSGLPSDRFSAERTGGSVSTLTIQRTQQEDSAVYLCASSPGTIQYFGAGTRLSVL.

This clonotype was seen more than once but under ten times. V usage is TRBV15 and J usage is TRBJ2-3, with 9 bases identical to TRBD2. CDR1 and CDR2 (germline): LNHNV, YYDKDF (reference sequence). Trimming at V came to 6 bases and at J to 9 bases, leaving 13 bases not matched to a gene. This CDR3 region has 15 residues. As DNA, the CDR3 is TGTGCCACCAGAGGCCAGCGGGGGGCCGAGGAGACGCAGTATTTT. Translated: CATRGQRGAEETQYF.

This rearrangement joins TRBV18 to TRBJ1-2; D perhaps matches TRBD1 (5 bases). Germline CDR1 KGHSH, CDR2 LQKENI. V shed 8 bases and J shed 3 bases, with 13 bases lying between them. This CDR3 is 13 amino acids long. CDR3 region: CASARDEDYGYTF. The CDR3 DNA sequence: TGTGCCAGCGCCCGGGACGAAGACTATGGCTACACCTTC.

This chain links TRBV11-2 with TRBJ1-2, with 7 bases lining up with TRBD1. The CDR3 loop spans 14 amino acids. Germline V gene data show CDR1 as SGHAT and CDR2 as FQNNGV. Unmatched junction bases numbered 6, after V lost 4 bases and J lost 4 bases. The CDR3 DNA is TGTGCCAGCAGCTCGCCCGGGACAGCCTATGGCTACACCTTC. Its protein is CASSSPGTAYGYTF.

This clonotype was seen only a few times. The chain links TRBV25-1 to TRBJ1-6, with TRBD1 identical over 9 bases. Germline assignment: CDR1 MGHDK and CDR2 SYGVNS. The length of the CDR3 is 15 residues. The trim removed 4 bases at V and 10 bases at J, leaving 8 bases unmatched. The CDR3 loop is CASSGRQGEGSPLHF. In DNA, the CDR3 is TGTGCCAGCAGTGGAAGACAGGGGGAAGGCTCACCCCTCCACTTT.

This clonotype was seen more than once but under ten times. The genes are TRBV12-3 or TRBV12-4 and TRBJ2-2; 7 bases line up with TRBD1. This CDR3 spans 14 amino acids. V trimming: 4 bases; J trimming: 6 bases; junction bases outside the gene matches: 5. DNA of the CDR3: TGTGCCAGCAGTTGGGACAGCGGACCCGGGGAGCTGTTTTTT. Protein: CASSWDSGPGELFF.

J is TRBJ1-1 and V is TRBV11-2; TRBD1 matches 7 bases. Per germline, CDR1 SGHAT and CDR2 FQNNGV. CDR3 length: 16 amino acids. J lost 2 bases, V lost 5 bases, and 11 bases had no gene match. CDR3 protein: CASSPTRRGDNTEAFF. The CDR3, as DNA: TGTGCCAGCAGCCCCACCCGCAGGGGGGATAACACTGAAGCTTTCTTT.

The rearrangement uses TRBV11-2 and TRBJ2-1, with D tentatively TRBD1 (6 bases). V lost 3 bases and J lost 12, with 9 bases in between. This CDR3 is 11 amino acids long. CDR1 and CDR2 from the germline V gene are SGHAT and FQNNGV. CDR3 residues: CASSFEGVQFF. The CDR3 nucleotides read TGTGCCAGCAGCTTTGAGGGGGTGCAGTTCTTC.

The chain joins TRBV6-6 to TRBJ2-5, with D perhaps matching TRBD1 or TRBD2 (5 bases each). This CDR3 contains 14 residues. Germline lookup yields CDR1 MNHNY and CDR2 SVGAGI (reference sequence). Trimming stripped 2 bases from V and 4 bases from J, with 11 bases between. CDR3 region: CASSYPGQGETQYF. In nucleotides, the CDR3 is TGTGCCAGCAGTTACCCGGGGCAGGGAGAGACCCAGTACTTC.

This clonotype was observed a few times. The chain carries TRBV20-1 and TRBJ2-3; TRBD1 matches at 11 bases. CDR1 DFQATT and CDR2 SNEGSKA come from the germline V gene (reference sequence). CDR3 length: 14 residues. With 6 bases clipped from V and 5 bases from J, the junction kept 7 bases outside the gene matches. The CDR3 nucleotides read TGCAGTGCACCCGGGACAGGGGGTAAAGATACGCAGTATTTT. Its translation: CSAPGTGGKDTQYF.

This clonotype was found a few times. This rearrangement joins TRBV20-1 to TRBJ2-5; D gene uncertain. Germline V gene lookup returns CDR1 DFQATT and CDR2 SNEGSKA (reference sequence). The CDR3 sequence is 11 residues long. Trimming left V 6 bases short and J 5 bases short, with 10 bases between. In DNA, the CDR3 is TGCAGTGCGTTATTTGGGGAGACCCAGTACTTC. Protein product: CSALFGETQYF.

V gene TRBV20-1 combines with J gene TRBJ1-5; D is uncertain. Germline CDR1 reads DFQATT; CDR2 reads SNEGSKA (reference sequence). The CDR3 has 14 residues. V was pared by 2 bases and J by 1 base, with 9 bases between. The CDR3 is CSARIWESNQPQHF. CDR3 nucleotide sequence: TGCAGTGCTAGAATCTGGGAGAGCAATCAGCCCCAGCATTTT.

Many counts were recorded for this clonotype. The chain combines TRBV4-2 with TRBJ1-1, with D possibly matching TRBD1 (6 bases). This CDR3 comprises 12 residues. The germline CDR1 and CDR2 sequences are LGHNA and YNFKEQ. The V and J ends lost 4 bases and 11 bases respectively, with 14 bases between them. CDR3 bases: TGTGCCAGCAGCCCCGACAGGATACGGGCTTTCTTT. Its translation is CASSPDRIRAFF.

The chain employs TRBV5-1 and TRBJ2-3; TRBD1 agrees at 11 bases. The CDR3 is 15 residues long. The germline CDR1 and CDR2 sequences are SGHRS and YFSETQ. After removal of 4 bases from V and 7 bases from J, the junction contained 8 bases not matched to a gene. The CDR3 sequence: CASSPGGQGGYTQYF. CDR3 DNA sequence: TGCGCCAGCAGCCCCGGGGGACAGGGGGGTTATACGCAGTATTTT.

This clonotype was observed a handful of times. The CDR3, as DNA: TGTGCCAGCAGTGAAGGGGGGCAGGCCGAAATAACGCAGTATTTT. Residues: CASSEGGQAEITQYF. The rearrangement joins TRBV6-1 to TRBJ2-3; possibly TRBD1 for D (6 bases). This CDR3 contains 15 residues. Trimming shortened V by 1 base and J by 9 bases, and 17 bases separated the two germline ends. Germline CDR1 MNHNS, CDR2 SASEGT.

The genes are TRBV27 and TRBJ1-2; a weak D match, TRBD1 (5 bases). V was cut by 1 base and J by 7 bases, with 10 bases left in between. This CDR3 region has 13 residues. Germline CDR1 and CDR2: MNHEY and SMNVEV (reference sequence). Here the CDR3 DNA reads TGTGCCAGCAGTTTATGGCAGGGCAGTGGCTACACCTTC. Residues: CASSLWQGSGYTF.

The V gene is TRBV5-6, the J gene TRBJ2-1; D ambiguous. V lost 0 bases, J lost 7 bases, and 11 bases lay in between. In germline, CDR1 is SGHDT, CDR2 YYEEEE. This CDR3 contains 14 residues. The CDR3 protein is CASSLGQRWNEQFF. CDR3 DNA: TGTGCCAGCAGCTTGGGGCAGCGTTGGAATGAGCAGTTCTTC. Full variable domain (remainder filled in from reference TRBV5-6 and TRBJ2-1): DAGVTQSPTHLIKTRGQQVTLRCSPKSGHDTVSWYQQALGQGPQFIFQYYEEEERQRGNFPDRFSGHQFPNYSSELNVNALLLGDSALYLCASSLGQRWNEQFFGPGTRLTVL.

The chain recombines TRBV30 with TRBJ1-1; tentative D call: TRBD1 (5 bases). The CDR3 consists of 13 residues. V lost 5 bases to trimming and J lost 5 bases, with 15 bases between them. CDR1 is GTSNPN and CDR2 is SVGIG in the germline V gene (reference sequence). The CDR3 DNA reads TGTGCCTGGGGGGACCCACCATGGACTGAAGCTTTCTTT. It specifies CAWGDPPWTEAFF.